The 26 T cell receptor beta chains below come from one sample, sequenced in a study of blood T cells in healthy people across ages. Next came a second PCR, run for roughly 7 to 12 cycles, which used a sample-barcoded 5' primer along with a J-beta primer mix. TCRdb reanalysed the 5' RACE reads using MiXCR and keeps one entry per CDR3 protein. The sample carries 1.5 million to 1.9 million distinct CDR3 sequences, about 42% recorded once. The sequenced sample consisted of blood. Receptors originate from a woman aged 18-29 years in good health.

This clonotype was observed once. A junction boundary mismatches the germline segment, possibly from a read error. The V and J genes are TRBV5-6 and TRBJ2-5, with D perhaps TRBD2 (6 bases). In germline, CDR1 is SGHDT, CDR2 YYEEEE. The CDR3 totals 14 residues. The CDR3: CASSRYGGGETQHF. The CDR3 region has the DNA TGTGCCAGCAGTCGGTATGGAGGAGGGGAGACCCAGCACTTC. Full variable domain (rest looked up from reference TRBV5-6 and TRBJ2-5): DAGVTQSPTHLIKTRGQQVTLRCSPKSGHDTVSWYQQALGQGPQFIFQYYEEEERQRGNFPDRFSGHQFPNYSSELNVNALLLGDSALYLCASSRYGGGETQHFGPGTRLLVL.

This clonotype turned up a few times. The chain joins TRBV7-2 to TRBJ2-7; D call uncertain. Germline lookup yields CDR1 SGHTA and CDR2 FQGNSA. With 5 bases removed from V and 2 bases from J, the gap between germline ends came to 13 bases. This CDR3 contains 14 residues. In nucleotides, the CDR3 is TGTGCCAGCAGCCGCCGGACGCCGACCTACGAGCAGTACTTC. This codes for CASSRRTPTYEQYF. The entire variable domain, with the rest obtained from reference TRBV7-2 and TRBJ2-7, is as follows: GAGVSQSPSNKVTEKGKDVELRCDPISGHTALYWYRQSLGQGLEFLIYFQGNSAPDKSGLPSDRFSAERTGGSVSTLTIQRTQQEDSAVYLCASSRRTPTYEQYFGPGTRLTVT.

This clonotype was counted only a few times. The chain combines TRBV20-1 with TRBJ2-3; 7 nucleotides line up with TRBD2. The CDR3 covers 15 residues. The ends lost 5 bases at V and 5 bases at J; junction bases unmatched: 13. Germline V gene lookup returns CDR1 DFQATT and CDR2 SNEGSKA (reference sequence). DNA of the CDR3: TGCAGTGCTCCCAAGTGGCGGGAGAGGGGAGATACGCAGTATTTT. Protein sequence: CSAPKWRERGDTQYF.

The chain carries TRBV6-2 or TRBV6-3 and TRBJ1-5; perhaps TRBD1 as D (5 bases). The CDR3 length is 16 residues. Per the germline V gene, CDR1 is MNHEY and CDR2 is SVGEGT. Trimming took 6 bases from V and 2 from J, leaving 17 bases between them. CDR3 in DNA: TGTGCCAGCAGCCCGGGAGGGGAGATCGGCAATCAGCCCCAGCATTTT. This gives the protein CASSPGGEIGNQPQHF.

The gene calls are TRBV12-3 or TRBV12-4 and TRBJ1-2; D is perhaps TRBD1 (6 bases). Deletions cut 5 bases from V and 7 bases from J, with 11 bases between. This CDR3 spans 12 amino acids. The CDR3 sequence: CASSPRGSGYTF. The CDR3 bases are TGTGCCAGCAGTCCAAGGGGGTCTGGCTACACCTTC.

The chain recombines TRBV3-1 with TRBJ2-1; 11 nucleotides align to TRBD2. With V trimmed by 3 bases and J by 2 bases, 0 bases remained unmatched. The CDR3 is 15 amino acids. Per germline, CDR1 LGHDT and CDR2 YNNKEL (reference sequence). The CDR3 bases are TGTGCCAGCAGCCATAGCGGGGGGGCCTACAATGAGCAGTTCTTC. As protein: CASSHSGGAYNEQFF.

This clonotype has a handful of counts. This chain connects TRBV29-1 to TRBJ2-5, with 8 nucleotides matching TRBD1. V trimming: 0 bases; J trimming: 11 bases; junction bases outside the gene matches: 14. The germline V gene has CDR1 SQVTM and CDR2 ANQGSEA. There are 15 residues in the CDR3. CDR3 sequence reads: CSVEDSEQGAWEQYF. The CDR3 DNA is TGCAGCGTTGAAGATTCGGAGCAGGGGGCCTGGGAGCAGTACTTC.

This clonotype was picked up a small number of times. The V gene is TRBV29-1, the J gene TRBJ2-7, with D possibly being TRBD2 (6 bases). CDR3 length: 13 residues. Germline CDR1 reads SQVTM; CDR2 reads ANQGSEA. Trimming pared 4 bases from V and 1 base from J, leaving 11 bases between. The CDR3, as DNA: TGCAGCGTTGTGGGGGGTGAATCCTACGAGCAGTACTTC. Residues: CSVVGGESYEQYF.

The CDR3 loop reads CAILAGINEQFF. Here the CDR3 DNA reads TGTGCCATACTAGCGGGGATCAATGAGCAGTTCTTC. The V call is TRBV12-3 or TRBV12-4, the J call TRBJ2-1, with 10 positions matching TRBD2. This CDR3 region has 12 residues. V trimming: 10 bases; J trimming: 6 bases; junction bases outside the gene matches: 3.

This rearrangement joins TRBV18 to TRBJ1-1; the D is unclear. Trimming took 3 bases from V and 4 from J, leaving 15 bases between them. Per the germline V gene, CDR1 is KGHSH and CDR2 is LQKENI. The CDR3 is made up of 15 amino acids. The CDR3 loop reads CASSPGEGLFTEAFF. Here the CDR3 DNA reads TGTGCCAGCTCACCCGGGGAGGGATTGTTCACTGAAGCTTTCTTT.

The J gene is TRBJ2-4, the V gene TRBV6-5; TRBD1 matches at 9 bases. TRBJ2-5 explains the end of the DNA better; the J call may be wrong. The germline CDR1 and CDR2 sequences are MNHEY and SVGAGI. The CDR3 is made up of 16 amino acids. The CDR3 reads CASRSRDRVTQETQYF. Here the CDR3 DNA reads TGTGCCAGCAGGTCCCGGGACAGGGTAACACAAGAGACCCAGTACTTC.

This chain joins TRBV5-1 and TRBJ2-7; D ambiguous. The CDR3 runs 11 residues. Germline CDR1 and CDR2: SGHRS and YFSETQ. V gave up 6 bases and J gave up 1 base, with 5 bases separating them. Here the CDR3 reads CASKKSYEQYF. Here the CDR3 DNA reads TGCGCCAGCAAGAAATCCTACGAGCAGTACTTC.

This clonotype was seen more than once but under ten times. This sequence joins TRBV6-6 and TRBJ2-5; 7 positions agree with TRBD1. CDR1 and CDR2 from the germline V gene are MNHNY and SVGAGI (reference sequence). This CDR3 has 17 amino acids. Trimming removed 0 bases from V and 5 bases from J; junction bases left unmatched: 12. The CDR3 DNA is TGTGCCAGCAGTTACTCGATCGGCAGGGGGTTGGGGGAGACCCAGTACTTC. Its protein product is CASSYSIGRGLGETQYF.

This clonotype was recorded a few times. This chain connects TRBV5-1 to TRBJ2-2; 8 bases match TRBD1. Trimming removed 4 bases from V and 3 bases from J; junction bases left unmatched: 8. The CDR3 spans 16 residues. Germline values: CDR1 SGHRS, CDR2 YFSETQ. For the CDR3, the DNA is TGCGCCAGCAGCCCCCTTACAGGGGGATACACCGGGGAGCTGTTTTTT. This translates into CASSPLTGGYTGELFF.

This rearrangement joins TRBV11-2 to TRBJ2-1; tentatively, D is TRBD1 (5 bases). This CDR3 has 15 amino acids. Germline lookup yields CDR1 SGHAT and CDR2 FQNNGV. Trimming left V 4 bases short and J 4 bases short, with 14 bases between. CDR3 in amino acids: CASSYSLRDYNEQFF. CDR3 in DNA: TGTGCCAGCAGCTATTCCCTCAGGGATTACAATGAGCAGTTCTTC.

This chain links TRBV3-1 with TRBJ1-1; 7 nucleotides match TRBD1. V lost 0 bases, J lost 5 bases, and 15 bases stayed unmatched. The CDR3 is 18 residues long. Germline V CDR1 and CDR2: LGHDT, YNNKEL (reference sequence). The CDR3 DNA reads TGTGCCAGCAGCCAAGAAGGGGGTCTGGCCAGGGGGGGGACTGAAGCTTTCTTT. Encoded protein: CASSQEGGLARGGTEAFF.

This clonotype was seen a few times. The gene calls are TRBV10-2 and TRBJ1-4; D possibly corresponds to TRBD1 (5 bases). Germline V gene data show CDR1 as WSHSY and CDR2 as SAAADI. V lost 7 bases, J lost 7 bases, and 22 bases lay in between. The CDR3 runs 16 residues. CDR3 residues: CASTNSGGTGVEKLFF. As DNA, the CDR3 is TGCGCCAGCACTAACTCGGGGGGGACGGGTGTTGAAAAACTGTTTTTT.

This clonotype was observed a handful of times. The V and J genes are TRBV12-5 and TRBJ1-1; D remains unclear. Germline values: CDR1 LGHNT, CDR2 FRNRAP. There are 12 residues in the CDR3. V was trimmed by 7 bases and J by 4 bases, leaving 10 bases between them. The CDR3, as DNA: TGTGCTAGTGTTGGGCGGGGCACTGAAGCTTTCTTT. It yields the protein CASVGRGTEAFF.

Concerning this clonotype: A much larger clone lies a single base off, so this may be a read error. This chain links TRBV29-1 with TRBJ2-3, with D maybe TRBD1 (5 bases). The length of the CDR3 is 13 residues. Germline assignment: CDR1 SQVTM and CDR2 ANQGSEA. For the CDR3, the DNA is TGCAGCGTTGTAGCCAGATTGACAGATACGCCGTATTTT. Amino acid sequence: CSVVARLTDTPYF.

The rearrangement uses TRBV18 and TRBJ1-2, with D possibly matching TRBD1 (5 bases). The V end lost 8 bases, the J end lost 3 bases, and 10 bases lay between the germline ends. The V gene's germline CDR1 is KGHSH and CDR2 LQKENI. The CDR3 totals 12 residues. The CDR3 spells CASAGTDYGYTF. CDR3 DNA sequence: TGTGCCAGCGCCGGGACTGACTATGGCTACACCTTC. Together with reference TRBV18 and TRBJ1-2, the CDR3 gives the full variable domain: NAGVMQNPRHLVRRRGQEARLRCSPMKGHSHVYWYRQLPEEGLKFMVYLQKENIIDESGMPKERFSAEFPKEGPSILRIQQVVRGDSAAYFCASAGTDYGYTFGSGTRLTVV.

The chain recombines TRBV10-3 with TRBJ2-1; D call uncertain. The V gene lost 8 bases and the J gene lost 6 bases, with 17 bases spanning the gap. CDR3 length: 14 residues. Germline-derived CDR1 and CDR2 are ENHRY and SYGVKD. The CDR3 protein is CAIANAETGNEQFF. The CDR3 coding sequence is TGTGCCATCGCGAACGCAGAGACCGGCAATGAGCAGTTCTTC.

This clonotype was observed a handful of times. For the CDR3, the DNA is TGTGCCAGCAGCCAACCCCCGGGACGGGTGGTGGACGAGCAGTACTTC. Protein sequence: CASSQPPGRVVDEQYF. The gene calls are TRBV11-2 and TRBJ2-7; perhaps D is TRBD1 or TRBD2 (5 bases each). CDR1 is SGHAT and CDR2 is FQNNGV in the germline V gene. This CDR3 region has 16 residues. V lost 5 bases to trimming and J lost 5 bases, with 22 bases between them. The full variable domain, its missing parts supplied by reference TRBV11-2 and TRBJ2-7, is EAGVAQSPRYKIIEKRQSVAFWCNPISGHATLYWYQQILGQGPKLLIQFQNNGVVDDSQLPKDRFSAERLKGVDSTLKIQPAKLEDSAVYLCASSQPPGRVVDEQYFGPGTRLTVT.

There are a few counts of this clonotype. This chain connects TRBV4-1 to TRBJ1-2; 9 nucleotides agree with TRBD1. J was trimmed by 4 bases and V by 4 bases; bases with no gene match: 4. The CDR3 extends over 14 amino acids. The germline V gene encodes CDR1 MGHRA and CDR2 YSYEKL. The chain's CDR3 is CASSLGQGIYGYTF. For the CDR3, the DNA is TGCGCCAGCAGCCTTGGACAGGGGATCTATGGCTACACCTTC.

The CDR3: CASSPQGTWTDTQYF. The CDR3 nucleotides read TGTGCCAGCAGCCCCCAAGGGACGTGGACAGATACGCAGTATTTT. The chain couples TRBV11-2 to TRBJ2-3; D might be TRBD1 or TRBD2, each matching 5 bases. Trimming took 5 bases from V and 3 from J, leaving 15 bases between them. Per the germline V gene, CDR1 is SGHAT and CDR2 is FQNNGV. CDR3 length equals 15 residues. Filled out from reference TRBV11-2 and TRBJ2-3, the complete variable domain reads EAGVAQSPRYKIIEKRQSVAFWCNPISGHATLYWYQQILGQGPKLLIQFQNNGVVDDSQLPKDRFSAERLKGVDSTLKIQPAKLEDSAVYLCASSPQGTWTDTQYFGPGTRLTVL.

About this clonotype: The missing conserved phenylalanine or tryptophan at the end of this CDR3 makes a read error likely. The chain recombines TRBV25-1 with TRBJ1-2, with D maybe TRBD1 (6 bases). Trimming shortened V by 4 bases and J by 3 bases, and 18 bases separated the two germline ends. The CDR3 is made up of 16 amino acids. Germline V gene sequence: CDR1 MGHDK, CDR2 SYGVNS. CDR3 residues: CASSANREPDHYGYTL. The CDR3 coding sequence is TGTGCCAGCAGTGCGAACAGGGAACCAGATCACTATGGCTACACCTTA.

The chain is built from TRBV28 and TRBJ1-5; unclear D gene. Looked up from germline, CDR1 is MDHEN and CDR2 is SYDVKM. CDR3 length equals 14 residues. V lost 6 bases and J 3 bases, leaving 12 bases between the germline ends. CDR3 loop: CASRRDGYNQPQHF. CDR3 in DNA: TGTGCCAGCAGACGAGACGGATACAATCAGCCCCAGCATTTT.